The T cell receptor (beta chain) under discussion was sequenced for a study of T cell responses to AZD1222 COVID-19 vaccine. Study-level results: Among those given AZD1222, only five or six were seropositive at baseline.

CDR1 LNHDA and CDR2 SQIVND come from the germline V gene (reference sequence). This CDR3 has 14 residues. V was pared by 10 bases and J by 3 bases, with 5 bases of the junction left unmatched. Sequencing was performed with immunoSEQ multiplex PCR; in TCRdb, only in-frame clones are kept and a portion is missing. Here the sample spans some 140,000 clones, less than 95% being singletons. Remarks on this clone: Its target is unknown.

The sequencing here drew on peripheral blood, taken on day 0 of AZD1222 vaccination. The J gene is TRBJ2-1, the V gene TRBV19; the match to TRBD2 covers 11 bases. The source is an adult in good health. The CDR3 DNA follows: TGTGCCACTAACGGACTAGCGGGCTACAATGAGCAGTTCTTC. Protein sequence: CATNGLAGYNEQFF.